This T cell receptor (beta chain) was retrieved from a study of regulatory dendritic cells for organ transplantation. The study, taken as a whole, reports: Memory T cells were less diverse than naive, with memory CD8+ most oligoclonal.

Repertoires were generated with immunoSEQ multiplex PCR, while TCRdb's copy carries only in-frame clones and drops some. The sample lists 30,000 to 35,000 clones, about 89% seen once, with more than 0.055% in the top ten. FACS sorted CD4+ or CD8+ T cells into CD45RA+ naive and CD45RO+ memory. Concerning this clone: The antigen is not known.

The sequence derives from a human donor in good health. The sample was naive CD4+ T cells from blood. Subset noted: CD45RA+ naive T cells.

CDR3 residues: CASSLGQVETNEKLFF. CDR3 DNA: TGTGCCAGCAGTTTGGGACAGGTTGAAACTAATGAAAAACTGTTTTTT. This sequence joins TRBV6-6 and TRBJ1-4, with 8 nucleotides matching TRBD1. J was trimmed by 1 base and V by 4 bases; bases with no gene match: 5. The CDR3 extends over 16 amino acids. Germline-derived CDR1 and CDR2 are MNHNY and SVGAGI (reference sequence).